Reported below is one TCR beta chain. The antigen remains undetermined. The data stem from a study of T-cell reconstitution after alpha-beta-depleted transplantation in children. Study-level findings and limits: At around two months after transplant, the alpha-beta T cells were reportedly derived from several hundred expanded clones that came from non-depleted graft cells. The study traced high day-60 TCRbeta diversity in some patients to surviving recipient T cells and thymic progenitors.

As it was prepared, the TCRbeta library received unique molecular identifiers. TCRdb reprocessed the PCR reads via MiXCR and lists one record per CDR3 protein. Among 250,000 to 400,000 distinct CDR3 sequences listed, around 20% were seen once. This receptor was obtained from a male patient younger than 18 who had a stem cell transplant for acute lymphoblastic leukemia, so the T cells may come from the graft donor. The sequences come from PBMCs, mostly from graft donor cells, collected 180 days after TCRalphabeta/CD19-depleted stem cell transplant.

CDR3 nucleotides: TGTGCCAGCAGTTACGGGCTAGCGGGAGGTTCCTACGAGCAGTACTTC. Encoded protein: CASSYGLAGGSYEQYF. The chain is built from TRBV6-5 and TRBJ2-7; TRBD2 agrees at 11 bases. This CDR3 has 16 amino acids. Germline V lookup: CDR1 MNHEY, CDR2 SVGAGI. V shed 2 bases, J shed 1 base, and the junction held 4 bases outside the gene matches.